A single sample is the source of the 15 T cell receptor beta chains below, sequenced in a study of cytomegalovirus exposure and HLA in healthy donors. Use of 60 Vbeta and 13 Jbeta primers characterized the PCR. Assay: immunoSEQ multiplex PCR; the TCRdb copy retains only in-frame clones and omits some. Of tens of thousands of clones in the sample, 60% to 80% were seen once. Sequences were obtained from PBMCs. The receptor set was obtained from a woman in her forties in good health and CMV-seropositive.

V and J are TRBV7-3 and TRBJ1-5, with D uncertain. Trimming shortened V by 5 bases and J by 2 bases, and 7 bases separated the two germline ends. CDR1 is SGHTA and CDR2 is FQGTGA in the germline V gene. The CDR3 is made up of 13 amino acids. In DNA, the CDR3 is TGTGCCAGCAGCCCCGGGGGCAATCAGCCCCAGCATTTT. Protein: CASSPGGNQPQHF.

CDR3 in amino acids: CASSRFRDRGYEQYF. The CDR3 coding sequence is TGTGCCAGCAGTCGTTTCCGGGACAGGGGCTACGAGCAGTACTTC. The V gene is TRBV6-5, the J gene TRBJ2-7; 10 bases line up with TRBD1. The CDR3 is 15 residues long. Germline V CDR1 and CDR2: MNHEY, SVGAGI. After removal of 5 bases from V and 3 bases from J, the junction contained 7 bases not matched to a gene.

CDR3 sequence (DNA): TGTGCCACCAGCAGAGACCTACAGGGTAGGGTTTACGAGCAGTACTTC. Its protein product is CATSRDLQGRVYEQYF. The J gene is TRBJ2-7, the V gene TRBV15, with D maybe TRBD1 (6 bases). Germline-derived CDR1 and CDR2 are LNHNV and YYDKDF (reference sequence). There are 16 residues in the CDR3. V lost 0 bases and J lost 4, with 16 bases in between.

This clone was seen ten or more times. This sequence joins TRBV7-3 and TRBJ2-6; possible D gene TRBD2, 6 bases. V gave up 4 bases and J gave up 4 bases, with 8 bases separating them. CDR1 is SGHTA, CDR2 FQGTGA, per germline. The CDR3 has 14 residues. CDR3 loop: CASSSTRGANVLTF. CDR3 in DNA: TGTGCCAGCAGCTCGACTAGGGGGGCCAACGTCCTGACTTTC.

This chain connects TRBV6-1 to TRBJ2-5; D is perhaps TRBD2 (7 bases). Germline CDR1 MNHNS, CDR2 SASEGT. Trimming stripped 2 bases from V and 2 bases from J, with 15 bases between. The CDR3 has 16 amino acids. This chain's CDR3 is CASSERGGTNQETQYF. The DNA for the CDR3 is TGTGCCAGCAGTGAAAGGGGGGGCACTAATCAAGAGACCCAGTACTTC.

The chain has TRBV15 and TRBJ1-3; TRBD1 might be the D (5 bases). V was shortened by 0 bases and J by 0 bases, with 9 bases between the two germline ends. The germline gives CDR1 LNHNV, CDR2 YYDKDF (reference sequence). The CDR3 loop spans 16 amino acids. CDR3 nucleotide sequence: TGTGCCACCAGCAGAGATCCCAGGGCCTCTGGAAACACCATATATTTT. It specifies CATSRDPRASGNTIYF.

This clone has just one count. The chain recombines TRBV11-2 with TRBJ1-1; D uncertain. Germline lookup yields CDR1 SGHAT and CDR2 FQNNGV. Trimming pared 1 base from V and 4 bases from J, leaving 16 bases between. The CDR3 totals 16 residues. The CDR3 region is CASSLGLTVGSTEAFF. In DNA, the CDR3 is TGTGCCAGCAGCTTAGGTTTAACCGTCGGTTCCACTGAAGCTTTCTTT.

The chain joins TRBV10-3 to TRBJ2-5, with 8 bases identical to TRBD2. CDR1 and CDR2 from the germline V gene are ENHRY and SYGVKD. Germline trimming cut 7 bases from V and 3 bases from J; bases unmatched to any gene: 4. The CDR3 length is 13 residues. The CDR3 loop is CAINPGLEETQYF. The DNA for the CDR3 is TGTGCCATCAACCCGGGACTAGAAGAGACCCAGTACTTC.

The V gene is TRBV11-3, the J gene TRBJ2-7; 7 nucleotides align to TRBD1. CDR1 is SGHNT and CDR2 is YENEEA in the germline V gene. V lost 1 base to trimming and J lost 7 bases; unmatched junction nucleotides: 13. This CDR3 has 16 residues. The CDR3 protein is CASSLVGGQDPSEQYF. In nucleotides, the CDR3 is TGTGCCAGCAGCTTAGTCGGCGGACAGGATCCCTCTGAGCAGTACTTC.

The rearrangement uses TRBV13 and TRBJ1-1; D unresolved. V shed 5 bases and J shed 0 bases, with 7 bases lying between them. Germline CDR1 reads PRHDT; CDR2 reads FYEKMQ (reference sequence). The CDR3 sequence is 13 residues long. The CDR3 DNA is TGTGCCAGCAGCCTATTACTGAACACTGAAGCTTTCTTT. Translation gives CASSLLLNTEAFF.

The rearrangement uses TRBV5-1 and TRBJ2-5; tentatively, D is TRBD1 (5 bases). V shed 3 bases and J shed 0 bases, with 12 bases lying between them. Germline CDR1 and CDR2: SGHRS and YFSETQ. The CDR3 totals 15 residues. The CDR3 coding sequence is TGCGCCAGCAGCTCCTCCCCAGGGCACCAAGAGACCCAGTACTTC. Its translation is CASSSSPGHQETQYF. The entire variable domain, with the rest obtained from reference TRBV5-1 and TRBJ2-5, is as follows: KAGVTQTPRYLIKTRGQQVTLSCSPISGHRSVSWYQQTPGQGLQFLFEYFSETQRNKGNFPGRFSGRQFSNSRSEMNVSTLELGDSALYLCASSSSPGHQETQYFGPGTRLLVL.

V and J are TRBV6-5 and TRBJ2-3, with 10 nucleotides matching TRBD1. The junction had 6 bases not matched to a gene; V was cut back by 0 bases and J by 6 bases. The CDR3 runs to 16 residues. CDR1 is MNHEY and CDR2 is SVGAGI in the germline V gene. The CDR3 DNA reads as TGTGCCAGCAGTTACTCAAGACAGGGGGCGCGGGATACGCAGTATTTT. This translates into CASSYSRQGARDTQYF.

V and J are TRBV10-3 and TRBJ1-3; 7 bases fit TRBD2. The J call may not be correct, given that the DNA end is closer to TRBJ2-2. Per germline, CDR1 ENHRY and CDR2 SYGVKD. CDR3 length: 16 amino acids. This chain's CDR3 is CAISEPAGPNTGELFF. The CDR3 DNA reads TGTGCCATCAGTGAGCCAGCGGGGCCAAACACCGGGGAGCTGTTTTTT.

The chain uses TRBV21-1 and TRBJ2-1; the listed D gene, TRBD2, was not tested against the DNA. TRBV21-1 is an annotated pseudogene. The CDR3 is made up of 19 amino acids. CDR3 amino acids: CASSKVAFERGDSYNEQFF. CDR3 DNA sequence: TGTGCCAGCAGCAAAGTGGCCTTCGAGCGGGGGGACTCCTACAATGAGCAGTTCTTC.

The V call is TRBV6-1, the J call TRBJ1-2, with a weak D call TRBD1 (6 bases). Germline V gene data show CDR1 as MNHNS and CDR2 as SASEGT. With 8 bases removed from V and 4 bases from J, the gap between germline ends came to 17 bases. CDR3 size: 14 residues. CDR3 in DNA: TGTGCCAGCTCCAGCCCGGGGGGCGGCTATGGCTACACCTTC. The encoded protein is CASSSPGGGYGYTF.